A single sample gave rise to the 12 T cell receptor beta chains below, sequenced in a study of T-cell memory formation after mild COVID-19 (dated by TCRdb to the early 2020s). Libraries were made using 5' RACE. Sequenced on an Illumina NovaSeq 6000. Clones were called with MiXCR by TCRdb after fastp trimmed the public reads at Q25, and only in-frame beta chains were retained. Identical CDR3 protein sequences are pooled into one entry, listed with their most common genes and DNA. The sample table contains roughly 580,000 distinct CDR3 sequences; only one count was recorded for 15% to 20% of them. The top ten clonotypes cover around 12% of the sample. Input material: PBMCs or a T cell subset sorted from them (not recorded which). The source is an adult woman who had mild COVID-19 (a few samples of this study predate the infection). The sample titles of this study are shuffled in the database, so cell type and time point are left out; the donor was told from shared clones.

This clonotype came up many times. V gene TRBV24-1 combines with J gene TRBJ1-5; maybe TRBD1 (5 bases). The CDR3 sequence is 15 residues long. The germline V gene has CDR1 KGHDR and CDR2 SFDVKD. V lost 9 bases to trimming and J lost 6 bases, with 20 bases between them. The DNA of the CDR3 is TGTGCCACCTATACTTCTCGGGCAGGGCGTCAGCCCCAGCATTTT. Encoded protein: CATYTSRAGRQPQHF.

The V call is TRBV27, the J call TRBJ2-6, with 8 positions matching TRBD1. V gave up 5 bases and J gave up 2 bases; unmatched junction bases: 11. CDR1 is MNHEY and CDR2 is SMNVEV in the germline V gene (reference sequence). The CDR3 is 18 residues long. The CDR3 coding sequence is TGTGCCAGCAGTCCCGGACAGGGATGGTTGGCTGGGGCCAACGTCCTGACTTTC. Protein product: CASSPGQGWLAGANVLTF.

This clonotype was detected a few times. The rearrangement links TRBV14 to TRBJ2-1, with D tentatively TRBD1 or TRBD2 (6 bases each). Germline lookup yields CDR1 SGHDN and CDR2 FVKESK. The CDR3 runs 15 residues. The V gene lost 1 base and the J gene lost 9 bases, with 16 bases spanning the gap. The CDR3 here is CASSQGGTGRGEQFF. CDR3 coding DNA: TGTGCCAGCAGCCAAGGAGGTACAGGGCGGGGTGAGCAGTTCTTC.

This clonotype has just a few counts. CDR3 region: CSALLGLAVETQYF. The CDR3, as DNA: TGCAGTGCCTTATTGGGGTTAGCTGTGGAGACCCAGTACTTC. This chain links TRBV20-1 with TRBJ2-5; D is uncertain. V was cut by 6 bases and J by 5 bases, with 19 bases left in between. Germline CDR1 is DFQATT and CDR2 is SNEGSKA (reference sequence). The CDR3 has 14 amino acids.

The genes are TRBV2 and TRBJ1-1; weak D call: TRBD1 (5 bases). The CDR3 runs 15 residues. Trimming pared 6 bases from V and 0 bases from J, leaving 14 bases between. Looked up from germline, CDR1 is SNHLY and CDR2 is FYNNEI. The CDR3 DNA follows: TGTGCCAGCAGAGGGGAAGGGCAAATGAACACTGAAGCTTTCTTT. It translates to CASRGEGQMNTEAFF.

In DNA form, the CDR3 reads TGTGCCAGCAGTAAGGGGCCTCCGATCCTCGGGACAGGGGGTCAGAAAAACATTCAGTACTTC. It is translated as CASSKGPPILGTGGQKNIQYF. The V call is TRBV27, the J call TRBJ2-4; TRBD1 matches 11 bases. The V gene's germline CDR1 is MNHEY and CDR2 SMNVEV (reference sequence). Germline trimming cut 5 bases from V and 4 bases from J; bases unmatched to any gene: 22. The CDR3 length is 21 residues.

The genes are TRBV7-9 and TRBJ1-1; D not certain. The CDR3 extends over 13 amino acids. Trimming pared 7 bases from V and 6 bases from J, leaving 15 bases between. The germline gives CDR1 SEHNR, CDR2 FQNEAQ (reference sequence). The CDR3 region has the DNA TGTGCCAGCACCCCTAGGGAGAATCCTGAAGCTTTCTTT. Protein product: CASTPRENPEAFF.

This clonotype has a count of ten or more. The V gene is TRBV7-9, the J gene TRBJ2-1, with 9 positions matching TRBD1. J lost 2 bases, V lost 5 bases, and 4 bases had no gene match. The CDR3 spans 15 residues. Germline assignment: CDR1 SEHNR and CDR2 FQNEAQ (reference sequence). The DNA for the CDR3 is TGTGCCAGCAGCAGAGGGACAGGGACCTACAATGAGCAGTTCTTC. Translation: CASSRGTGTYNEQFF.

This clonotype was detected only a few times. The chain couples TRBV4-1 to TRBJ1-1, with 8 bases matching TRBD1. CDR3 length equals 15 residues. The J segment lost 6 bases and the V segment lost 2 bases, leaving 8 bases of the junction unmatched. Germline CDR1 is MGHRA and CDR2 is YSYEKL. The CDR3 loop is CASSQQTGVLAEAFF. The CDR3 coding sequence is TGCGCCAGCAGCCAACAGACAGGGGTTCTCGCTGAAGCTTTCTTT.

The rearrangement uses TRBV6-6 and TRBJ1-4; D remains ambiguous. The CDR3 is made up of 11 amino acids. V lost 0 bases, J lost 15 bases, and 8 bases lay in between. Germline loops: CDR1 MNHNY, CDR2 SVGAGI (reference sequence). The CDR3 loop reads CASSYSREVFF. The CDR3, as DNA: TGTGCCAGCAGTTACTCACGTGAGGTGTTTTTT.

The chain couples TRBV12-5 to TRBJ2-3; TRBD2 might be the D (6 bases). The germline CDR1 and CDR2 sequences are LGHNT and FRNRAP. The CDR3 covers 14 residues. Between the trimmed V and J ends, which lost 6 bases and 2 bases, there was a span of 12 bases. The CDR3 nucleotides are TGTGCTAGTGGACTGGGCGGGGCCACAGATACGCAGTATTTT. Protein: CASGLGGATDTQYF.

This clonotype was seen at least ten times. The J gene is TRBJ1-1, the V gene TRBV12-3 or TRBV12-4; TRBD1 matches at 10 bases. Losses at the gene ends were 5 bases for V and 6 bases for J; bases not matched to a gene: 9. This CDR3 comprises 15 residues. The CDR3 DNA is TGTGCCAGCAGTCCTACGACAGGGGGCTGGGCTGAAGCTTTCTTT. Translated: CASSPTTGGWAEAFF.